This is a list of T cell receptor beta chains from one sample in a study of CD8+ T cells in alopecia areata. Data came from immunoSEQ multiplex PCR; TCRdb stores just in-frame clones and leaves some out. The sample includes about 82,000 clones, roughly 47% of them seen just once. The sample taken for sequencing was NKG2D-high CD8+ T cells sorted from blood. These receptors originate from a human donor with alopecia areata. The CDR3 runs from the conserved cysteine through the conserved F or W. The D gene is left open where the match is weak. The size field is filled for only some rows; it gives once, few, many or a size class.

j_call: TRBJ2-7
d_call: TRBD1
v_call: TRBV5-6
clone_size: -
cdr3_nt: TGTGCCAGCAGCCTTAGGAGGACAGGTCACTACGAGCAGTACTTC
cdr3_aa: CASSLRRTGHYEQYF

j_call: TRBJ1-1
d_call: -
v_call: TRBV30
clone_size: -
cdr3_nt: TGTGCCTGGAGTAGGACAGCGCCCGAAGCTTTCTTT
cdr3_aa: CAWSRTAPEAFF

j_call: TRBJ2-3
d_call: -
v_call: TRBV13
clone_size: -
cdr3_nt: TGTGCCAGCAGCCCCTCGGCAGATACGCAGTATTTT
cdr3_aa: CASSPSADTQYF

j_call: TRBJ2-4
d_call: TRBD2
v_call: TRBV30
clone_size: -
cdr3_nt: TGTGCCCCGCGCGGGGGATCCATTCAGTACTTC
cdr3_aa: CAPRGGSIQYF

j_call: TRBJ1-1
d_call: TRBD1
v_call: TRBV28
clone_size: -
cdr3_nt: TGTGCCAGCAGTTTCGGACAGGGGGCTGGTGAAGCTTTCTTT
cdr3_aa: CASSFGQGAGEAFF

j_call: TRBJ2-5
d_call: -
v_call: TRBV7-2
clone_size: -
cdr3_nt: TGTGCCAGCAGCCCCGGTTTTCTCCTCCAAGAGACCCAGTACTTC
cdr3_aa: CASSPGFLLQETQYF

j_call: TRBJ1-3
d_call: TRBD1
v_call: TRBV29-1
clone_size: -
cdr3_nt: TGCAGCGCAGGAGGGGACAGAAGAAACACCATATATTTT
cdr3_aa: CSAGGDRRNTIYF

j_call: TRBJ1-1
d_call: -
v_call: TRBV29-1
clone_size: -
cdr3_nt: TGCAGCGCCGACAGGTCGAACACTGAAGCTTTCTTT
cdr3_aa: CSADRSNTEAFF

j_call: TRBJ2-3
d_call: -
v_call: TRBV7-3
clone_size: -
cdr3_nt: TGTGCCAGCAGCTTAAGTTCCACAGATACGCAGTATTTT
cdr3_aa: CASSLSSTDTQYF

j_call: TRBJ1-2
d_call: -
v_call: TRBV30
clone_size: -
cdr3_nt: TGTGCCTGTAGTACCGGCTACACCTTC
cdr3_aa: CACSTGYTF

j_call: TRBJ2-3
d_call: TRBD1
v_call: TRBV28
clone_size: few
cdr3_nt: TGTGCCAGTAACCGGGACAGATCCACAGATACGCAGTATTTT
cdr3_aa: CASNRDRSTDTQYF

j_call: TRBJ1-5
d_call: -
v_call: TRBV27
clone_size: -
cdr3_nt: TGTGCCAGCAGTTTGTCTGGGATTGGCAATCAGCCCCAGCATTTT
cdr3_aa: CASSLSGIGNQPQHF

j_call: TRBJ1-1
d_call: -
v_call: TRBV10-2
clone_size: -
cdr3_nt: TGCGCCAGCAGAATAGGGCCGAACTTTGAAGCTTTCTTT
cdr3_aa: CASRIGPNFEAFF

j_call: TRBJ2-1
d_call: -
v_call: TRBV5-1
clone_size: -
cdr3_nt: TGCGCCAGCAGCTCTGGATCGGAGGAGCAGTTCTTC
cdr3_aa: CASSSGSEEQFF

j_call: TRBJ2-3
d_call: -
v_call: TRBV7-6
clone_size: few
cdr3_nt: TGTGCCAGCAGCTTAGCGGGGGGGGCTAGCACAGATACGCAGTATTTT
cdr3_aa: CASSLAGGASTDTQYF

j_call: TRBJ2-5
d_call: -
v_call: TRBV9
clone_size: -
cdr3_nt: TGTGCCAGCAGCGTAGGGGATAGATCGGGATACCAAGAGACCCAGTACTTC
cdr3_aa: CASSVGDRSGYQETQYF

j_call: TRBJ1-5
d_call: -
v_call: TRBV6-5
clone_size: once
cdr3_nt: TGTGCCAGCAAAGGGGCAGGGACCCAGCCCCAGCATTTT
cdr3_aa: CASKGAGTQPQHF

j_call: TRBJ1-2
d_call: TRBD1
v_call: TRBV4-2
clone_size: -
cdr3_nt: TGTGCCAGCAGCCAACGCAGATGGCACACAGGGGCCGACTATGGCTACACCTTC
cdr3_aa: CASSQRRWHTGADYGYTF

j_call: TRBJ2-3
d_call: -
v_call: TRBV28
clone_size: -
cdr3_nt: TGTGCCAGCACTTTGACCGAGGGAGCAGATACGCAGTATTTT
cdr3_aa: CASTLTEGADTQYF

j_call: TRBJ2-7
d_call: -
v_call: TRBV14
clone_size: -
cdr3_nt: TGTGCCAGCAGCCGCCGGGACGGATCCTACGAGCAGTACTTC
cdr3_aa: CASSRRDGSYEQYF

j_call: TRBJ2-1
d_call: -
v_call: TRBV5-1
clone_size: -
cdr3_nt: TGCGCCAGCAGCTACCCGCCGCCGAGCTCCTACAATGAGCAGTTCTTC
cdr3_aa: CASSYPPPSSYNEQFF

j_call: TRBJ2-7
d_call: -
v_call: TRBV27
clone_size: -
cdr3_nt: TGTGCCGTGCATACGAGGGGGGCGGAGGGGGACGAGCAGTACTTC
cdr3_aa: CAVHTRGAEGDEQYF

j_call: TRBJ2-7
d_call: -
v_call: TRBV28
clone_size: -
cdr3_nt: TGTGCCAGCAGCCCCCCGCCGGGGCAGGGTGGTTACGAGCAGTACTTC
cdr3_aa: CASSPPPGQGGYEQYF